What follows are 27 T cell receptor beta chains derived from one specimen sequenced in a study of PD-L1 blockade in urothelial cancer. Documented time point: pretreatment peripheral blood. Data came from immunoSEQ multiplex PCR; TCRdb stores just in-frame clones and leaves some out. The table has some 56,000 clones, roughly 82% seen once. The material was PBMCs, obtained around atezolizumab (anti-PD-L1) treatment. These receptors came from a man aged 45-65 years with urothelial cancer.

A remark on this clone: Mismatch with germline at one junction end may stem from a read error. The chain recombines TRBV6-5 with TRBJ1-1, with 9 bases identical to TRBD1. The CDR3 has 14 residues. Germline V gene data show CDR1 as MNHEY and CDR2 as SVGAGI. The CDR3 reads CASGYRGRGTEAFF. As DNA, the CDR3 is TGTGCCAGCGGTTACAGGGGGCGAGGTACTGAAGCTTTCTTT.

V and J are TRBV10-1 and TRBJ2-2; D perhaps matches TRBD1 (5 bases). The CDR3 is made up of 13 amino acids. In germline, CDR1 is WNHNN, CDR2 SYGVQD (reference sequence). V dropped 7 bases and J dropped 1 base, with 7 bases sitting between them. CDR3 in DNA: TGCGCCAGCACAACAGGGAACACCGGGGAGCTGTTTTTT. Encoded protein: CASTTGNTGELFF.

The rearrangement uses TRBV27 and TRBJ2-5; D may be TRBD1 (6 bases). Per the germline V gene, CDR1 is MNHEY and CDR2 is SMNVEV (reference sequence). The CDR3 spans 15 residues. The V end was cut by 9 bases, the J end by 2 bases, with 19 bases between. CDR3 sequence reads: CASSIRGTGQETQYF. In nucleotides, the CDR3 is TGTGCCAGTTCTATAAGGGGTACAGGGCAAGAGACCCAGTACTTC.

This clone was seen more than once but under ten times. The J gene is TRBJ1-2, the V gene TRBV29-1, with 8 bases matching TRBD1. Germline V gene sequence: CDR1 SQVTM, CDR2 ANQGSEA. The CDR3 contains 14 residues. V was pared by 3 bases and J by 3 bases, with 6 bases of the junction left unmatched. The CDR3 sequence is CSVDGQGGDYGYTF. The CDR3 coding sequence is TGCAGCGTTGACGGACAGGGCGGGGACTATGGCTACACCTTC.

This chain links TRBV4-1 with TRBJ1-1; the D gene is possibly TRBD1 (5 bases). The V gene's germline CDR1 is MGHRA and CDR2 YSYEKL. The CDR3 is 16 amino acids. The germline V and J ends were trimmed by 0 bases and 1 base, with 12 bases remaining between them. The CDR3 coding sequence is TGCGCCAGCAGCCAAGATCTGGGTAGGGGGAACACTGAAGCTTTCTTT. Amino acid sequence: CASSQDLGRGNTEAFF.

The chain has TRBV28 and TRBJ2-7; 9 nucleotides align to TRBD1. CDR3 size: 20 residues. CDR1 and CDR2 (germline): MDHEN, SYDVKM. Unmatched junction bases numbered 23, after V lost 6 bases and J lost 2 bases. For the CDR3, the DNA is TGTGCCAGCAGAATCAACTTAAGGGACAGGGATCGGGGGAGGCCCTACGAGCAGTACTTC. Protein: CASRINLRDRDRGRPYEQYF.

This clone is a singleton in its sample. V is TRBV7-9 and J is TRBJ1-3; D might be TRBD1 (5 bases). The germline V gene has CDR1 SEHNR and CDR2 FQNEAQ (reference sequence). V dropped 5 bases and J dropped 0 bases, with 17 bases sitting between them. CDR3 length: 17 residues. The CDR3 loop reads CASSLRTPHASGNTIYF. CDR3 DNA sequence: TGTGCCAGCAGCCTTAGGACACCCCATGCCTCTGGAAACACCATATATTTT.

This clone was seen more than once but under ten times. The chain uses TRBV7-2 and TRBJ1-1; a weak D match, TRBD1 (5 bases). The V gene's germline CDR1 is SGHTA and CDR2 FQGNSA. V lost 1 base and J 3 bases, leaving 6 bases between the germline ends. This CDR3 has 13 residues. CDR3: CASSLVGDTEAFF. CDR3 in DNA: TGTGCCAGCAGCTTAGTAGGGGACACTGAAGCTTTCTTT.

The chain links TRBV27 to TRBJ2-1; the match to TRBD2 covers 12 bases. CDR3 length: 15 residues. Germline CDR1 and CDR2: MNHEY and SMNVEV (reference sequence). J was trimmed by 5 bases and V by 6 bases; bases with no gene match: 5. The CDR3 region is CASRILAGGNNEQFF. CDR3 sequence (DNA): TGTGCCAGCAGGATACTAGCGGGAGGTAACAATGAGCAGTTCTTC.

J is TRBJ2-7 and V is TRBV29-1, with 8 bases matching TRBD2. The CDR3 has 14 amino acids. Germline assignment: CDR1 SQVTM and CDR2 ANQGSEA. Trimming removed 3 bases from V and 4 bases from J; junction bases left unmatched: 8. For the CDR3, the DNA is TGCAGCGTTGACTCGGGACTAGGAGATTACGAGCAGTACTTC. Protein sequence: CSVDSGLGDYEQYF.

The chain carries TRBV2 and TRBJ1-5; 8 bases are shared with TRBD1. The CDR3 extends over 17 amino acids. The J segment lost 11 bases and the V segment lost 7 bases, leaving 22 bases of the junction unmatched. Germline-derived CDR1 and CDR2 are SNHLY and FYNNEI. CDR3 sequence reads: CASTTPLGQVADPAQHF. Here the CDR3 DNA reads TGTGCCAGCACCACACCCTTGGGACAGGTTGCGGACCCGGCCCAGCATTTT.

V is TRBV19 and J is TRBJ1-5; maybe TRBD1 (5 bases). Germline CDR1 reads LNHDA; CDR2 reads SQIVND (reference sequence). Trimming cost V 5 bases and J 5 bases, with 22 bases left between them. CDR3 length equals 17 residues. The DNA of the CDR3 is TGTGCCAGTAGTCTCCAATTTAGTTCGACAGTCCATCAGCCCCAGCATTTT. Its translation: CASSLQFSSTVHQPQHF.

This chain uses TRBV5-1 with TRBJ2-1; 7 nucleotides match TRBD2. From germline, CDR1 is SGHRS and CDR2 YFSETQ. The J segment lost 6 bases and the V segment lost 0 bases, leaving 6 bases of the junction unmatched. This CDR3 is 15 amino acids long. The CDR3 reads CASSLGGGLSNEQFF. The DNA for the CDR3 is TGCGCCAGCAGCTTGGGGGGGGGATTAAGCAATGAGCAGTTCTTC.

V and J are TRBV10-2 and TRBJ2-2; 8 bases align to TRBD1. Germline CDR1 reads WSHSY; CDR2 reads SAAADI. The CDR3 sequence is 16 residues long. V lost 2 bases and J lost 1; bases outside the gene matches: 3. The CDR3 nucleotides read TGCGCCAGCAGTGAGCCAGGGGGCTTGAACACCGGGGAGCTGTTTTTT. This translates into CASSEPGGLNTGELFF.

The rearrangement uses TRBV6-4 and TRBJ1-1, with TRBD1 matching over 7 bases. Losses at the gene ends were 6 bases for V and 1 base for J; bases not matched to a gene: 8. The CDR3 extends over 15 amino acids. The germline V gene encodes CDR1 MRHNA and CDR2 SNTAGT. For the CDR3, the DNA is TGTGCCAGCAGGCCCGAGGGGACAGCGAACACTGAAGCTTTCTTT. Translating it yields CASRPEGTANTEAFF.

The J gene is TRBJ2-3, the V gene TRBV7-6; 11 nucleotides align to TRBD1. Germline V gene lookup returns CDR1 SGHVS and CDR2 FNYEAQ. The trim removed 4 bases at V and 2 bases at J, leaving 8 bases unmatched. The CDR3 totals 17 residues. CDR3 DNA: TGTGCCAGCAGCTCCCGGACAGGGGGCCCCTCCACAGATACGCAGTATTTT. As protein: CASSSRTGGPSTDTQYF.

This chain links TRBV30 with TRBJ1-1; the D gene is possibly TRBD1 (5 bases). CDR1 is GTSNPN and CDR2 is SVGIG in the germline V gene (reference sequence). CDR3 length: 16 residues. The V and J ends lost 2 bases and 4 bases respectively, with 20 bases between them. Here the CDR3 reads CAWSSLGGRIITEAFF. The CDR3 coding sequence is TGTGCCTGGAGTTCCCTGGGGGGGAGGATTATCACTGAAGCTTTCTTT.

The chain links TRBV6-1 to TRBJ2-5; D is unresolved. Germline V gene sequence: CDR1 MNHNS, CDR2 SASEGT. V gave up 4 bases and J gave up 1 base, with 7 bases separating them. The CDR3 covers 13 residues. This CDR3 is CASSGGSQETQYF. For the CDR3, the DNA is TGTGCCAGCAGTGGCGGCTCCCAAGAGACCCAGTACTTC.

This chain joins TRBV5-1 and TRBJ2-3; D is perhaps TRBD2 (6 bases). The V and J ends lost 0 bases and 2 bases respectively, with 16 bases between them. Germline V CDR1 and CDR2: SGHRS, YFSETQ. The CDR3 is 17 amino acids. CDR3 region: CASSLATTRQNTDTQYF. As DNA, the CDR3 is TGCGCCAGCAGCTTGGCGACGACTAGGCAAAACACAGATACGCAGTATTTT.

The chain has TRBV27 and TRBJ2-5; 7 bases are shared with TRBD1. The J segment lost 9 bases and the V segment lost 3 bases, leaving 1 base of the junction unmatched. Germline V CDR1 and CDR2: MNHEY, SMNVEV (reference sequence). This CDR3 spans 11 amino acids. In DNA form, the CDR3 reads TGTGCCAGCAGTTTTCAGGGGGCCCAGTACTTC. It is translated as CASSFQGAQYF.

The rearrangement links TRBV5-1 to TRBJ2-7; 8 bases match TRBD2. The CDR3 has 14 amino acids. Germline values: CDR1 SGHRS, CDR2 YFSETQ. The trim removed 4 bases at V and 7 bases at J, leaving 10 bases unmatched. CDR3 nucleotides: TGCGCCAGCAGCCCGGGACTAGGGATCGGGGAGCAGTACTTC. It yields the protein CASSPGLGIGEQYF.

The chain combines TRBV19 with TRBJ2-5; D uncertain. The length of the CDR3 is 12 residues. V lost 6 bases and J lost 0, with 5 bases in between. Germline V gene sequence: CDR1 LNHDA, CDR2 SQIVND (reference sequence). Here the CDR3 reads CASSLNQETQYF. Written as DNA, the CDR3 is TGTGCCAGTAGCCTAAACCAAGAGACCCAGTACTTC.

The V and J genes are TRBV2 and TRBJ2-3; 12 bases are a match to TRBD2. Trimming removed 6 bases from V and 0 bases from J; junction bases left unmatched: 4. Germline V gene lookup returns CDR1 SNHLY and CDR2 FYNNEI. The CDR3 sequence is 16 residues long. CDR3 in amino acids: CASRRLAGGSTDTQYF. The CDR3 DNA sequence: TGTGCCAGCAGGCGGCTAGCGGGGGGGAGCACAGATACGCAGTATTTT. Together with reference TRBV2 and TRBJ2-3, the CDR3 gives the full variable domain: EPEVTQTPSHQVTQMGQEVILRCVPISNHLYFYWYRQILGQKVEFLVSFYNNEISEKSEIFDDQFSVERPDGSNFTLKIRSTKLEDSAMYFCASRRLAGGSTDTQYFGPGTRLTVL.

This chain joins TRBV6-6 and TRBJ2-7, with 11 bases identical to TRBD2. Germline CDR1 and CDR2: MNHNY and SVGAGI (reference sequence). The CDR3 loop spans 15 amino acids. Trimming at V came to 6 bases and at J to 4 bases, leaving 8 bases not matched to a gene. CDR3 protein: CASSEKLAGVYEQYF. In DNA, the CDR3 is TGTGCCAGCAGCGAAAAACTAGCGGGAGTGTACGAGCAGTACTTC.

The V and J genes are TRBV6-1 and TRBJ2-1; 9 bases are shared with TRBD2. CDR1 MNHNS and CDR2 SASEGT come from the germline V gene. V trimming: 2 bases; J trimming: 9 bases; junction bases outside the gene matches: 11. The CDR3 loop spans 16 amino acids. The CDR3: CASSELASGAGGEQFF. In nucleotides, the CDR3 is TGTGCCAGCAGTGAACTCGCTAGCGGGGCAGGGGGTGAGCAGTTCTTC.

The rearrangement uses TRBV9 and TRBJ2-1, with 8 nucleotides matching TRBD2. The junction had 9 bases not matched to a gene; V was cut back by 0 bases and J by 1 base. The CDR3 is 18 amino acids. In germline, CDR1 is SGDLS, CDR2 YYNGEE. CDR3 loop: CASSVASGGRKSYNEQFF. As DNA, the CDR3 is TGTGCCAGCAGCGTAGCGAGCGGGGGTCGGAAGTCCTACAATGAGCAGTTCTTC. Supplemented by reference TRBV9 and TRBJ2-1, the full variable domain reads DSGVTQTPKHLITATGQRVTLRCSPRSGDLSVYWYQQSLDQGLQFLIQYYNGEERAKGNILERFSAQQFPDLHSELNLSSLELGDSALYFCASSVASGGRKSYNEQFFGPGTRLTVL.

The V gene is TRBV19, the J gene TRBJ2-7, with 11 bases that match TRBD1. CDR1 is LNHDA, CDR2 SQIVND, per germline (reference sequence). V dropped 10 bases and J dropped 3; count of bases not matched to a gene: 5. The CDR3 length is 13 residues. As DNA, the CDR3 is TGTGCCACCTGGGACAGGGGGGGCTACGAGCAGTACTTC. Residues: CATWDRGGYEQYF.